Shown below are 22 T cell receptor beta chains from a single sample sequenced in a study of OX40 agonist ivuxolimab in advanced cancers. Libraries were prepared through the immunoSEQ multiplex PCR assay. The source is immuneACCESS, and TCRdb retained only in-frame sequences with V and J called. Part of the clones is not carried over; for the studies checked, unresolved V genes explain less than half of this, and the remainder is unexplained. This sample has fewer than 100,000 clones in its table, and around 89% of those were observed once. Of the sample, 8% to 10% is held by the ten largest clones. The source material was CD4+ or CD8+ T cells sorted from blood, sampled in a trial of the OX40 agonist ivuxolimab. The receptors derive from an adult with an advanced solid tumor such as melanoma, head and neck, liver or kidney cancer.

This clone has just one count. The V and J genes are TRBV5-1 and TRBJ2-3, with a tentative D call TRBD2 (5 bases). Germline CDR1 SGHRS, CDR2 YFSETQ. Between the trimmed V and J ends, which lost 0 bases and 4 bases, there was a span of 12 bases. The CDR3 totals 15 residues. CDR3 coding DNA: TGCGCCAGCAGCTTGGGTCGGGTCGGGGCAGATACGCAGTATTTT. It encodes CASSLGRVGADTQYF.

The chain's CDR3 is CASRLGGEHTEAFF. CDR3 sequence (DNA): TGTGCCAGCAGACTCGGGGGGGAGCACACTGAAGCTTTCTTT. The chain joins TRBV14 to TRBJ1-1; a possible D gene is TRBD1 (5 bases). This CDR3 contains 14 residues. Germline V gene sequence: CDR1 SGHDN, CDR2 FVKESK. V dropped 6 bases and J dropped 3 bases, with 14 bases sitting between them.

The rearrangement uses TRBV5-6 and TRBJ1-6; unclear D gene. Trimming cost V 0 bases and J 4 bases, with 14 bases left between them. Germline CDR1 is SGHDT and CDR2 is YYEEEE. The CDR3 covers 17 residues. This chain's CDR3 is CASSLGVKTPYNSPLHF. The CDR3 nucleotides read TGTGCCAGCAGCTTGGGAGTCAAGACCCCGTATAATTCACCCCTCCACTTT.

The V gene is TRBV27, the J gene TRBJ2-7, with 8 positions matching TRBD2. The CDR3 contains 15 residues. The trim removed 5 bases at V and 4 bases at J, leaving 10 bases unmatched. Germline loops: CDR1 MNHEY, CDR2 SMNVEV (reference sequence). For the CDR3, the DNA is TGTGCCAGCAGTCCAGGAGCGGGACTAGAGTACGAGCAGTACTTC. It codes for CASSPGAGLEYEQYF.

The chain combines TRBV2 with TRBJ2-1; D is unresolved. V shed 6 bases and J shed 4 bases, with 7 bases lying between them. The germline V gene encodes CDR1 SNHLY and CDR2 FYNNEI. This CDR3 has 12 residues. The CDR3 is CASRGQYNEQFF. The CDR3, as DNA: TGTGCCAGCAGAGGGCAGTACAATGAGCAGTTCTTC.

V gene TRBV5-1 combines with J gene TRBJ1-1; the match to TRBD1 covers 9 bases. This CDR3 is 15 amino acids long. Germline-derived CDR1 and CDR2 are SGHRS and YFSETQ. V lost 4 bases, J lost 1 base, and 5 bases stayed unmatched. The CDR3 sequence: CASSPDRGGNTEAFF. Written as DNA, the CDR3 is TGCGCCAGCAGCCCGGACAGGGGAGGGAACACTGAAGCTTTCTTT.

This sequence joins TRBV7-9 and TRBJ2-7; D possibly corresponds to TRBD1 (7 bases). There are 14 residues in the CDR3. The germline V gene has CDR1 SEHNR and CDR2 FQNEAQ (reference sequence). The V end was cut by 8 bases, the J end by 5 bases, with 19 bases between. CDR3 in DNA: TGTGCCAGCCTAGGGGGCGGGACGGTCCACGAGCAGTACTTC. It specifies CASLGGGTVHEQYF.

The rearrangement uses TRBV7-9 and TRBJ2-4, with D maybe TRBD1 (5 bases). This CDR3 comprises 16 residues. Trimming removed 4 bases from V and 4 bases from J, with 17 bases in between. From germline, CDR1 is SEHNR and CDR2 FQNEAQ (reference sequence). CDR3 coding DNA: TGTGCCAGCAGCTCCTTCCTGATGGGGCCGAAAAACATTCAGTACTTC. As protein: CASSSFLMGPKNIQYF.

This chain joins TRBV6-6 and TRBJ2-7, with D tentatively TRBD2 (5 bases). The germline CDR1 and CDR2 sequences are MNHNY and SVGAGI (reference sequence). V was shortened by 4 bases and J by 4 bases, with 14 bases between the two germline ends. This CDR3 has 14 amino acids. The CDR3 here is CASSFLMGDYEQYF. The CDR3, as DNA: TGTGCCAGCAGTTTCCTCATGGGAGATTACGAGCAGTACTTC.

V is TRBV19 and J is TRBJ2-7; D assignment may be TRBD1 or TRBD2 (5 bases each). CDR3 size: 12 residues. Germline CDR1 is LNHDA and CDR2 is SQIVND (reference sequence). Trimming pared 4 bases from V and 6 bases from J, leaving 10 bases between. CDR3 residues: CASSSGDREQYF. The CDR3 nucleotides are TGTGCCAGTAGTAGTGGGGACCGCGAGCAGTACTTC.

CDR3: CASSIGGTGLNTEAFF. DNA for the CDR3: TGTGCCAGTAGTATAGGTGGGACAGGGCTGAACACTGAAGCTTTCTTT. The rearrangement uses TRBV19 and TRBJ1-1; TRBD1 agrees at 9 bases. Looked up from germline, CDR1 is LNHDA and CDR2 is SQIVND (reference sequence). V was pared by 1 base and J by 0 bases, with 3 bases of the junction left unmatched. The CDR3 contains 16 residues.

CDR3 sequence: CASSLERQIYGYTF. The CDR3, as DNA: TGTGCCAGCAGCTTGGAAAGGCAGATCTATGGCTACACCTTC. The chain has TRBV5-4 and TRBJ1-2; D is unclear. Germline-derived CDR1 and CDR2 are SGHNT and YYREEE (reference sequence). This CDR3 spans 14 amino acids. V was trimmed by 0 bases and J by 4 bases, leaving 10 bases between them.

This chain links TRBV25-1 with TRBJ2-5; 7 bases line up with TRBD2. The CDR3 contains 14 residues. V lost 3 bases and J lost 5; bases outside the gene matches: 6. Germline lookup yields CDR1 MGHDK and CDR2 SYGVNS. CDR3 DNA: TGTGCCAGCAGTGACCGGGAGGCTGGGGAGACCCAGTACTTC. Protein product: CASSDREAGETQYF.

The DNA of the CDR3 is TGCGCCAGCAGCTTGCTAGCGGGAGCAAGGGATGAGCAGTTCTTC. Its translation is CASSLLAGARDEQFF. V usage is TRBV5-1 and J usage is TRBJ2-1, with TRBD2 identical over 10 bases. Germline loops: CDR1 SGHRS, CDR2 YFSETQ. J gave up 8 bases and V 1 base, and 6 bases lay outside the gene matches. This CDR3 has 15 amino acids. Using reference TRBV5-1 and TRBJ2-1 for the parts outside the CDR3, the full variable domain is KAGVTQTPRYLIKTRGQQVTLSCSPISGHRSVSWYQQTPGQGLQFLFEYFSETQRNKGNFPGRFSGRQFSNSRSEMNVSTLELGDSALYLCASSLLAGARDEQFFGPGTRLTVL.

The gene calls are TRBV2 and TRBJ1-1; a weak D match, TRBD1 (5 bases). Germline values: CDR1 SNHLY, CDR2 FYNNEI. This CDR3 has 14 amino acids. Between the trimmed V and J ends, which lost 3 bases and 2 bases, there was a span of 10 bases. In DNA, the CDR3 is TGTGCCAGCAGTGAGCGGCAGGGTAACACTGAAGCTTTCTTT. This encodes CASSERQGNTEAFF.

The V and J genes are TRBV27 and TRBJ2-3; D is undetermined. Germline assignment: CDR1 MNHEY and CDR2 SMNVEV (reference sequence). V lost 2 bases, J lost 6 bases, and 9 bases lay in between. The CDR3 is 13 amino acids. CDR3 region: CASSLVGADTQYF. The CDR3 nucleotides read TGTGCCAGCAGTTTAGTAGGAGCCGATACGCAGTATTTT.

This clone was recorded only once. The J gene is TRBJ1-1, the V gene TRBV10-3; 9 bases agree with TRBD1. The CDR3 contains 15 residues. With 4 bases clipped from V and 4 bases from J, the junction kept 7 bases outside the gene matches. Germline V gene lookup returns CDR1 ENHRY and CDR2 SYGVKD. CDR3 nucleotides: TGTGCCATCAGTGGGGGGGACAGGGTGTTCACTGAAGCTTTCTTT. Translation: CAISGGDRVFTEAFF.

The rearrangement links TRBV12-2 to TRBJ1-5; the D call in the table, TRBD1, was not verified against the DNA. TRBV12-2 has pseudogene status. The CDR3 consists of 17 residues. CDR3 sequence: CASRLGLGARANQPQHF. The CDR3 DNA is TGTGCAAGTCGCTTAGGCTTAGGGGCCAGGGCGAATCAGCCCCAGCATTTT.

The chain has TRBV2 and TRBJ1-4, with TRBD1 matching 10 bases. From germline, CDR1 is SNHLY and CDR2 FYNNEI. The CDR3 covers 14 residues. V lost 6 bases and J lost 6; bases outside the gene matches: 4. In DNA, the CDR3 is TGTGCCAGCAGCCGGGACAGGGGATATGAAAAACTGTTTTTT. This encodes CASSRDRGYEKLFF.

The rearrangement uses TRBV28 and TRBJ2-2; D is ambiguous. Germline loops: CDR1 MDHEN, CDR2 SYDVKM. The CDR3 spans 12 residues. V was trimmed by 0 bases and J by 6 bases, leaving 2 bases between them. The CDR3 loop is CASSLWAGELFF. The CDR3 nucleotides read TGTGCCAGCAGTTTATGGGCCGGGGAGCTGTTTTTT.

V and J are TRBV19 and TRBJ2-5, with D unresolved. This CDR3 has 15 residues. Trimming pared 6 bases from V and 5 bases from J, leaving 19 bases between. CDR1 LNHDA and CDR2 SQIVND come from the germline V gene (reference sequence). CDR3 in amino acids: CASSLITSPGETQYF. The CDR3 region has the DNA TGTGCCAGTAGCTTAATTACATCCCCCGGGGAGACCCAGTACTTC.

The chain carries TRBV19 and TRBJ2-1; 8 nucleotides match TRBD2. The CDR3 extends over 15 amino acids. Germline CDR1 is LNHDA and CDR2 is SQIVND (reference sequence). V lost 9 bases, J lost 5 bases, and 12 bases stayed unmatched. In nucleotides, the CDR3 is TGTGCCAGCAGGGAGGACGGAGCGGGAGACAATGAGCAGTTCTTC. Residues: CASREDGAGDNEQFF.